The 17 T cell receptor beta chains listed next were all sequenced from one sample in a study of blood T cell repertoires in COVID-19. TCRdb's copy holds only in-frame clones and misses some; the assay was immunoSEQ multiplex PCR. The sample records some 200,000 clones, approximately 90% being singletons. Sequences were obtained from peripheral blood. The receptors were gathered from a man older than 75 with acute or convalescent COVID-19.

The chain recombines TRBV19 with TRBJ1-5; 7 bases align to TRBD1. Germline lookup yields CDR1 LNHDA and CDR2 SQIVND (reference sequence). CDR3 length: 16 amino acids. J gave up 8 bases and V 7 bases, and 17 bases lay outside the gene matches. This chain's CDR3 is CASNRRTGNPIKPQHF. CDR3 in DNA: TGTGCCAGTAACCGACGGACAGGCAACCCGATCAAGCCCCAGCATTTT. The variable domain in full, with the rest retrieved from reference TRBV19 and TRBJ1-5, is DGGITQSPKYLFRKEGQNVTLSCEQNLNHDAMYWYRQDPGQGLRLIYYSQIVNDFQKGDIAEGYSVSREKKESFPLTVTSAQKNPTAFYLCASNRRTGNPIKPQHFGDGTRLSIL.

This clone has a handful of counts. The chain joins TRBV9 to TRBJ2-3; TRBD1 matches at 8 bases. The CDR3 length is 14 residues. J gave up 5 bases and V 1 base, and 3 bases lay outside the gene matches. The germline gives CDR1 SGDLS, CDR2 YYNGEE. This chain's CDR3 is CASSVQGAKDTQYF. CDR3 coding DNA: TGTGCCAGCAGCGTACAGGGGGCTAAAGATACGCAGTATTTT. Full variable domain (outside the CDR3, taken from reference TRBV9 and TRBJ2-3): DSGVTQTPKHLITATGQRVTLRCSPRSGDLSVYWYQQSLDQGLQFLIQYYNGEERAKGNILERFSAQQFPDLHSELNLSSLELGDSALYFCASSVQGAKDTQYFGPGTRLTVL.

This clone was counted a single time. The chain uses TRBV7-9 and TRBJ2-7, with D perhaps TRBD1 (6 bases). Germline loops: CDR1 SEHNR, CDR2 FQNEAQ (reference sequence). The CDR3 spans 15 residues. Trimming cost V 6 bases and J 0 bases, with 15 bases left between them. CDR3 protein: CASRRETGSSYEQYV. The CDR3 nucleotides are TGTGCCAGCAGACGAGAGACAGGTTCCTCCTACGAGCAGTACGTC.

The chain links TRBV11-3 to TRBJ2-3, with TRBD2 matching over 9 bases. The CDR3 spans 16 residues. The V gene's germline CDR1 is SGHNT and CDR2 YENEEA. The V segment lost 1 base and the J segment 4 bases; nucleotides outside the gene matches: 6. The CDR3 sequence is CASSLGSAGGPDTQYF. CDR3 nucleotides: TGTGCCAGCAGCTTAGGATCAGCGGGAGGTCCAGATACGCAGTATTTT.

This clone was seen only once. This chain uses TRBV19 with TRBJ2-7; 9 bases map to TRBD1. The V and J ends lost 5 bases and 2 bases, in that order; junction bases with no gene match: 10. CDR3 length: 16 amino acids. CDR1 is LNHDA, CDR2 SQIVND, per germline (reference sequence). This chain's CDR3 is CASSPRTGEITYEQYF. The CDR3 coding sequence is TGTGCCAGTAGTCCCCGGACAGGGGAGATAACCTACGAGCAGTACTTC.

The chain joins TRBV18 to TRBJ1-6, with TRBD1 matching over 7 bases. CDR3 size: 14 residues. Germline CDR1 KGHSH, CDR2 LQKENI. V was pared by 4 bases and J by 5 bases, with 2 bases of the junction left unmatched. CDR3 DNA sequence: TGTGCCAGCTCACGGGACAGCAATAATTCACCCCTCCACTTT. Its protein is CASSRDSNNSPLHF.

The chain combines TRBV27 with TRBJ1-2, with D unresolved. The CDR3 is 14 residues long. In germline, CDR1 is MNHEY, CDR2 SMNVEV (reference sequence). Trimming cost V 5 bases and J 2 bases, with 12 bases left between them. DNA of the CDR3: TGTGCCAGCAGTAGTTTACAGACCAACTATGGCTACACCTTC. Protein: CASSSLQTNYGYTF.

This rearrangement joins TRBV15 to TRBJ2-2, with D unresolved. The CDR3 is made up of 13 amino acids. Germline V gene data show CDR1 as LNHNV and CDR2 as YYDKDF (reference sequence). Between the trimmed V and J ends, which lost 3 bases and 3 bases, there was a span of 5 bases. The CDR3 loop is CATSSSDTGELFF. The CDR3, as DNA: TGTGCCACCAGCAGCTCCGACACCGGGGAGCTGTTTTTT. Variable domain in full (rest from reference TRBV15 and TRBJ2-2): DAMVIQNPRYQVTQFGKPVTLSCSQTLNHNVMYWYQQKSSQAPKLLFHYYDKDFNNEADTPDNFQSRRPNTSFCFLDIRSPGLGDTAMYLCATSSSDTGELFFGEGSRLTVL.

The V gene is TRBV19, the J gene TRBJ1-2, with D maybe TRBD1 (5 bases). There are 14 residues in the CDR3. Per the germline V gene, CDR1 is LNHDA and CDR2 is SQIVND (reference sequence). Trimming shortened V by 4 bases and J by 4 bases, and 13 bases separated the two germline ends. The CDR3 sequence is CASSTPGVSYGYTF. The CDR3 nucleotides are TGTGCCAGTAGTACCCCGGGGGTGTCCTATGGCTACACCTTC.

The chain is built from TRBV27 and TRBJ2-3, with TRBD2 identical over 7 bases. The CDR3 has 16 residues. J gave up 6 bases and V 2 bases, and 11 bases lay outside the gene matches. The germline V gene has CDR1 MNHEY and CDR2 SMNVEV (reference sequence). The CDR3, as DNA: TGTGCCAGCAGTTTAAAAGCGGGGACCCAACGGGATACGCAGTATTTT. Its protein is CASSLKAGTQRDTQYF.

The J gene is TRBJ2-1, the V gene TRBV20-1; TRBD2 might be the D (5 bases). Germline V gene sequence: CDR1 DFQATT, CDR2 SNEGSKA (reference sequence). V lost 6 bases to trimming and J lost 7 bases, with 7 bases between them. The CDR3 contains 10 residues. The CDR3 bases are TGCAGTGCACTAGAGAATGAGCAGTTCTTC. The encoded protein is CSALENEQFF.

This chain joins TRBV6-1 and TRBJ1-4; 11 nucleotides agree with TRBD1. V gave up 3 bases and J gave up 1 base; unmatched junction bases: 4. The CDR3 is made up of 17 amino acids. Germline V CDR1 and CDR2: MNHNS, SASEGT. The CDR3 sequence: CASSDRGQGGTNEKLFF. The CDR3 nucleotides read TGTGCCAGCAGTGATCGGGGACAGGGGGGAACTAATGAAAAACTGTTTTTT.

This clone was recorded only once. The V and J genes are TRBV3-1 (or the pseudogene TRBV3-2) and TRBJ2-7; 8 bases agree with TRBD1. Per the germline V gene, CDR1 is LGHDT and CDR2 is YNNKEL (reference sequence). This CDR3 is 12 amino acids long. The J segment lost 7 bases and the V segment lost 8 bases, leaving 7 bases of the junction unmatched. The CDR3 DNA reads TGTGCCAGCCAGCAGGGGGCGTATGAGCAGTACTTC. It yields the protein CASQQGAYEQYF.

J is TRBJ1-5 and V is TRBV25-1; tentatively, D is TRBD1 (5 bases). V was shortened by 3 bases and J by 15 bases, with 30 bases between the two germline ends. The CDR3 consists of 17 residues. The germline gives CDR1 MGHDK, CDR2 SYGVNS. CDR3: CASSDIFHPGPVGYLHF. Written as DNA, the CDR3 is TGTGCCAGCAGTGACATCTTCCACCCAGGGCCCGTGGGGTATCTGCATTTT.

The chain recombines TRBV10-3 with TRBJ2-7; the D gene is possibly TRBD2 (5 bases). V shed 2 bases and J shed 6 bases, with 11 bases lying between them. The CDR3 covers 13 residues. In germline, CDR1 is ENHRY, CDR2 SYGVKD. The CDR3 DNA reads as TGTGCCATCAGTGAGGGTCAAAGCGGCGAGCAGTACGTC. It encodes CAISEGQSGEQYV.

This chain connects TRBV7-3 to TRBJ2-7; 11 positions match TRBD2. The V segment lost 5 bases and the J segment 6 bases; nucleotides outside the gene matches: 3. CDR1 SGHTA and CDR2 FQGTGA come from the germline V gene. The CDR3 is 13 residues long. CDR3 loop: CASSLGLAGEQYF. The CDR3 nucleotides are TGTGCCAGCAGCCTCGGACTAGCGGGCGAGCAGTACTTC.

This sequence joins TRBV7-9 and TRBJ1-3, with 7 bases that match TRBD1. Germline V lookup: CDR1 SEHNR, CDR2 FQNEAQ (reference sequence). V was pared by 4 bases and J by 0 bases, with 3 bases of the junction left unmatched. The CDR3 runs to 15 residues. The CDR3 region is CASSSPGGSGNTIYF. CDR3 DNA: TGTGCCAGCAGCTCCCCAGGGGGCTCTGGAAACACCATATATTTT.